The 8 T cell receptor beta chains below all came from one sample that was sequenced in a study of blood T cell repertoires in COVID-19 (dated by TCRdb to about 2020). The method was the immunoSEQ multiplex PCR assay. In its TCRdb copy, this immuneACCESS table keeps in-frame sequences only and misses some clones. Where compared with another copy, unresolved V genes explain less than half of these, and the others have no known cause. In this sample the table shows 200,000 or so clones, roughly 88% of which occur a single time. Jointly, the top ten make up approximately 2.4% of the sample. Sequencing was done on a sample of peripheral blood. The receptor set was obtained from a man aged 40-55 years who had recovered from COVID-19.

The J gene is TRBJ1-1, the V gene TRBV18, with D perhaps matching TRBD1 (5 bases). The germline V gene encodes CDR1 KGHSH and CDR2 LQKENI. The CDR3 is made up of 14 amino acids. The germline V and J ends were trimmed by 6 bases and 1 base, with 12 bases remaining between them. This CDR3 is CASSPQTANTEAFF. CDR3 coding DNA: TGTGCCAGCTCCCCCCAGACAGCGAACACTGAAGCTTTCTTT.

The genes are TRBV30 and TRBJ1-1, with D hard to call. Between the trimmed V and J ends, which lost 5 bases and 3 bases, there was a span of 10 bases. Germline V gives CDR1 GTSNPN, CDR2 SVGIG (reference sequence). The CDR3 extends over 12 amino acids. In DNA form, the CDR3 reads TGTGCCTGGGGACGAGTGGACACTGAAGCTTTCTTT. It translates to CAWGRVDTEAFF.

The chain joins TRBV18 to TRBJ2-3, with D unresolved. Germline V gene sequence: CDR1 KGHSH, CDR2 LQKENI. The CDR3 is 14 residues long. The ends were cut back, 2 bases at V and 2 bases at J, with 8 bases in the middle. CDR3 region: CASSPVENTDTQYF. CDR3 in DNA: TGTGCCAGCTCACCAGTGGAGAACACAGATACGCAGTATTTT.

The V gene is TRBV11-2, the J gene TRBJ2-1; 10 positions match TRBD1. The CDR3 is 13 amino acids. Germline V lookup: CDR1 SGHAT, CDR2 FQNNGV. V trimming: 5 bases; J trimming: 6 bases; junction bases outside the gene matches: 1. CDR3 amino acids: CASSRDRGNEQFF. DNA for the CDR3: TGTGCCAGCAGCCGGGACAGGGGCAATGAGCAGTTCTTC. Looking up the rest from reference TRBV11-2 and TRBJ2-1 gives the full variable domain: EAGVAQSPRYKIIEKRQSVAFWCNPISGHATLYWYQQILGQGPKLLIQFQNNGVVDDSQLPKDRFSAERLKGVDSTLKIQPAKLEDSAVYLCASSRDRGNEQFFGPGTRLTVL.

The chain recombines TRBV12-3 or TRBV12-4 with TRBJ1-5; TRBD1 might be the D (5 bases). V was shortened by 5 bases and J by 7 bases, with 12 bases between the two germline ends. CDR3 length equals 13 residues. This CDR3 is CASSLTGFQPQHF. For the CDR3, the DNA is TGTGCCAGCAGTCTCACAGGATTCCAGCCCCAGCATTTT.

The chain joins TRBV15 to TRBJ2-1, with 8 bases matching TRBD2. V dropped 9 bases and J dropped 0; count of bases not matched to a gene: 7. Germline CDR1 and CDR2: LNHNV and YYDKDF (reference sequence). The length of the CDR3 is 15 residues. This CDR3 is CATSSGESSYNEQFF. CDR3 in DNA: TGTGCCACGAGTAGCGGGGAAAGCTCCTACAATGAGCAGTTCTTC.

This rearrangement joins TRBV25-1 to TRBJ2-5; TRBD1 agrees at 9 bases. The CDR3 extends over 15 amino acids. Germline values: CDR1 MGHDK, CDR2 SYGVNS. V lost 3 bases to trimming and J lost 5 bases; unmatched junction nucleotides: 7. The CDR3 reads CASSDGTGRGETQYF. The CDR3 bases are TGTGCCAGCAGTGATGGGACAGGGCGGGGGGAGACCCAGTACTTC. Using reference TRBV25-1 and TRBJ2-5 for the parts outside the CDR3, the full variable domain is EADIYQTPRYLVIGTGKKITLECSQTMGHDKMYWYQQDPGMELHLIHYSYGVNSTEKGDLSSESTVSRIRTEHFPLTLESARPSHTSQYLCASSDGTGRGETQYFGPGTRLLVL.

The CDR3 region has the DNA TGTGCCAGCAGCGTAGGAGGGACTAGCGGTACTCGCTCCTACAATGAGCAGTTCTTC. Translating gives CASSVGGTSGTRSYNEQFF. The chain joins TRBV9 to TRBJ2-1, with 11 bases identical to TRBD2. Germline V gene sequence: CDR1 SGDLS, CDR2 YYNGEE. The junction had 8 bases not matched to a gene; V was cut back by 0 bases and J by 0 bases. The CDR3 covers 19 residues.